A selection of T cell receptor beta chains follows, all from one sample in a study of shared clonotypes between healthy human individuals. The method was immunoSEQ multiplex PCR; TCRdb's version includes in-frame clones alone and lacks a portion of them. The sample yields 1.4 million or so clones, approximately 98.5% seen once. Sequencing used naive CD4+ T cells sorted from blood. These receptors all stem from a man aged 30-40 years in good health. CDR3s include the opening cysteine and the closing phenylalanine or tryptophan. A row's size may be missing; if present it is once, few, many or a size class.

j_call v_call clone_size cdr3_aa
TRBJ1-2 TRBV5-1 NA CASSLAMEGPYGYTF
TRBJ2-1 TRBV6-4 NA CASSEGITRGKQFF
TRBJ2-1 TRBV10-3 NA CAISDSRLAGVNEQFF
TRBJ1-4 TRBV27 NA CASRYSGNNEKLFF
TRBJ2-3 TRBV5-1 NA CASSSETSGINTDTQYF
TRBJ2-3 TRBV5-1 NA CASARDTSTDTQYF
TRBJ2-1 TRBV7-6 once CASSLVGPEANEQFF
TRBJ1-5 TRBV19 NA CASSIYVLGDQPQHF
TRBJ1-1 TRBV5-1 NA CASSLTGKRNTEAFF
TRBJ2-7 TRBV27 NA CASSRWALTGGLDDYEQYF
TRBJ2-7 TRBV6-5 NA CASSYSRRGSYEQYF